The source of this T cell receptor beta chain is a study of T cell responses to AZD1222 COVID-19 vaccine. The study's findings and limits: Reports indicate that nearly half of spike-specific TCRs are directed at unmutated variant regions. The donor group comprised mostly white British people and more females; the analysis possibly underestimated clonal diversity.

The germline V gene encodes CDR1 LGHNT and CDR2 FRNRAP. CDR3 length: 14 residues. V shed 8 bases and J 6 bases; nucleotides not matched to a gene: 8. The data were produced by immunoSEQ multiplex PCR, yet TCRdb's version contains in-frame clones alone and is incomplete. The sample carries more than 140,000 clones, about 91% recorded once. Notes on this clone: Its antigen remains unidentified.

The clonotype comes from an adult in good health. The chain recombines TRBV12-5 with TRBJ2-2; TRBD1 matches at 8 bases. Sequences were derived from peripheral blood, sampled on day 0 of MenACWY control vaccination. CDR3 loop: CASQGQVYPGELFF. The CDR3 coding sequence is TGTGCTAGTCAGGGACAGGTTTATCCCGGGGAGCTGTTTTTT.